The next 30 T cell receptor beta chains were all read from a single sample in a study of cytomegalovirus exposure and HLA in healthy donors. Both 60 Vbeta primers and 13 Jbeta primers went into the PCR. The method was immunoSEQ multiplex PCR; TCRdb's version includes in-frame clones alone and lacks a portion of them. The sample consists of about 130,000 clones, about 78% of them appearing once. Specimen: PBMCs. All receptors come from a man in his thirties or forties in good health and CMV-seronegative.

The V call is TRBV2, the J call TRBJ2-3; D not certain. CDR1 SNHLY and CDR2 FYNNEI come from the germline V gene. The V end was cut by 6 bases, the J end by 0 bases, with 19 bases between. This CDR3 comprises 17 residues. CDR3 bases: TGTGCCAGCAGCCGCTCTCACAGATCCCGGAGCACAGATACGCAGTATTTT. Translation: CASSRSHRSRSTDTQYF.

This chain uses TRBV18 with TRBJ2-7, with 9 bases fitting TRBD1. The V and J ends lost 5 bases and 2 bases, in that order; junction bases with no gene match: 7. CDR3 length: 15 residues. CDR1 is KGHSH, CDR2 LQKENI, per germline. In nucleotides, the CDR3 is TGTGCCAGCTCATCCCACAGGGGGCTTACCTACGAGCAGTACTTC. Encoded protein: CASSSHRGLTYEQYF.

This chain links TRBV25-1 with TRBJ2-3; 16 bases are a match to TRBD2. The germline V gene has CDR1 MGHDK and CDR2 SYGVNS. After removal of 3 bases from V and 4 bases from J, the junction contained 1 base not matched to a gene. The CDR3 totals 16 residues. The CDR3 region has the DNA TGTGCCAGCAGTGAGGGACTAGCGGGGGGGTCAGATACGCAGTATTTT. Residues: CASSEGLAGGSDTQYF.

Of note for this clone: One end of the junction does not line up with germline, which may come from a read error. The rearrangement uses TRBV27 and TRBJ1-1; the D gene is possibly TRBD1 (6 bases). There are 15 residues in the CDR3. Germline V CDR1 and CDR2: MNHEY, SMNVEV (reference sequence). The CDR3 nucleotides read TGTGCCAGCAGTCTAGCGGAGGGGGTGAAGACTGAAGCTTTCTTT. Translated: CASSLAEGVKTEAFF.

The genes are TRBV9 and TRBJ2-1; TRBD2 agrees at 8 bases. The V gene's germline CDR1 is SGDLS and CDR2 YYNGEE. V lost 2 bases, J lost 5 bases, and 6 bases stayed unmatched. The length of the CDR3 is 15 residues. The CDR3 sequence is CASSVTSGSHNEQFF. The DNA of the CDR3 is TGTGCCAGCAGCGTTACTAGCGGATCGCACAATGAGCAGTTCTTC.

The V call is TRBV7-8, the J call TRBJ2-7; TRBD1 aligns across 7 bases. The V segment lost 5 bases and the J segment 4 bases; nucleotides outside the gene matches: 8. Germline loops: CDR1 SGHVS, CDR2 FQNEAQ. The CDR3 sequence is 14 residues long. The CDR3 nucleotides are TGTGCCAGCAGCAGTCAAGGGGGCCTTTACGAGCAGTACTTC. The encoded protein is CASSSQGGLYEQYF.

The V call is TRBV6-6, the J call TRBJ2-5; no reliable D call. The CDR3 spans 13 residues. V lost 8 bases and J lost 0, with 10 bases in between. Germline V CDR1 and CDR2: MNHNY, SVGAGI (reference sequence). CDR3 sequence: CASAITNQETQYF. In DNA, the CDR3 is TGTGCCAGCGCGATTACGAACCAAGAGACCCAGTACTTC.

The chain employs TRBV10-2 and TRBJ2-5; D unclear. The V end lost 2 bases, the J end lost 1 base, and 5 bases lay between the germline ends. CDR3 size: 13 residues. The germline gives CDR1 WSHSY, CDR2 SAAADI. In nucleotides, the CDR3 is TGCGCCAGCAGTGAGCCCAGCCAAGAGACCCAGTACTTC. It translates to CASSEPSQETQYF.

V and J are TRBV6-1 and TRBJ2-7; 10 positions agree with TRBD1. V lost 6 bases and J lost 4; bases outside the gene matches: 9. The CDR3 runs 15 residues. Germline lookup yields CDR1 MNHNS and CDR2 SASEGT. The CDR3 here is CASRGGQGGGYEQYF. The CDR3, as DNA: TGTGCCAGCAGGGGCGGACAGGGGGGTGGTTACGAGCAGTACTTC.

This chain uses TRBV9 with TRBJ1-2, with 7 bases that match TRBD1. The CDR3 length is 15 residues. Germline CDR1 reads SGDLS; CDR2 reads YYNGEE. Trimming took 4 bases from V and 3 from J; bases not matched to a gene: 9. CDR3 in amino acids: CASSPTTGQDYGYTF. The CDR3 DNA is TGTGCCAGCAGCCCTACGACAGGACAGGACTATGGCTACACCTTC.

The chain carries TRBV5-6 and TRBJ1-2; TRBD1 might be the D (5 bases). Germline CDR1 is SGHDT and CDR2 is YYEEEE. The germline V and J ends were trimmed by 0 bases and 7 bases, with 13 bases remaining between them. The CDR3 runs 14 residues. The DNA for the CDR3 is TGTGCCAGCAGCTTGGGCCGGGGGGACGGTGGCTACACCTTC. Residues: CASSLGRGDGGYTF.

The rearrangement links TRBV6-6 to TRBJ2-2, with 7 bases matching TRBD1. This CDR3 is 15 amino acids long. The J segment lost 7 bases and the V segment lost 10 bases, leaving 15 bases of the junction unmatched. Looked up from germline, CDR1 is MNHNY and CDR2 is SVGAGI (reference sequence). The CDR3 coding sequence is TGTGCCACTTCGTTTTCGGACAGGAAGGTCGGGGAGCTGTTTTTT. This encodes CATSFSDRKVGELFF.

The gene calls are TRBV25-1 and TRBJ1-4; perhaps TRBD1 as D (5 bases). V lost 6 bases and J lost 8, with 13 bases in between. The CDR3 extends over 13 amino acids. Germline assignment: CDR1 MGHDK and CDR2 SYGVNS. Here the CDR3 reads CASRAQGWEKLFF. CDR3 sequence (DNA): TGTGCCAGCAGAGCGCAGGGTTGGGAAAAACTGTTTTTT.

The chain joins TRBV19 to TRBJ1-5, with D possibly matching TRBD1 (5 bases). The germline gives CDR1 LNHDA, CDR2 SQIVND (reference sequence). CDR3 length: 16 residues. The V gene lost 0 bases and the J gene lost 7 bases, with 16 bases spanning the gap. The CDR3 DNA follows: TGTGCCAGTAGTATAGAGGTAACAGGCCTCCTCCAGCCCCAGCATTTT. Amino acids: CASSIEVTGLLQPQHF.

The chain links TRBV4-2 to TRBJ1-1, with D perhaps TRBD1 (5 bases). The V gene's germline CDR1 is LGHNA and CDR2 YNFKEQ. The CDR3 spans 16 residues. V was clipped by 0 bases and J by 5 bases, with 16 bases between them. CDR3 sequence (DNA): TGTGCCAGCAGCCAAGATCCTGCCAGGGTAACGACTGAAGCTTTCTTT. Translated, it gives CASSQDPARVTTEAFF.

The rearrangement links TRBV7-9 to TRBJ2-5; 10 bases agree with TRBD1. With V trimmed by 5 bases and J by 5 bases, 11 bases remained unmatched. Germline values: CDR1 SEHNR, CDR2 FQNEAQ (reference sequence). The CDR3 consists of 16 residues. In DNA form, the CDR3 reads TGTGCCAGCAGCGGCAGACAGGGGGCCCGGGGGGAGACCCAGTACTTC. This translates into CASSGRQGARGETQYF.

The rearrangement uses TRBV7-9 and TRBJ2-7; 9 bases fit TRBD2. The germline gives CDR1 SEHNR, CDR2 FQNEAQ (reference sequence). This CDR3 spans 17 amino acids. Trimming removed 2 bases from V and 0 bases from J; junction bases left unmatched: 8. CDR3: CASSLRGAGGLSYEQYF. The CDR3 DNA reads TGTGCCAGCAGCTTAAGGGGAGCGGGGGGCCTCTCCTACGAGCAGTACTTC.

The V gene is TRBV2, the J gene TRBJ2-7, with 9 bases lining up with TRBD1. Germline lookup yields CDR1 SNHLY and CDR2 FYNNEI. The CDR3 runs to 14 residues. After removal of 6 bases from V and 0 bases from J, the junction contained 3 bases not matched to a gene. The CDR3 loop is CASSWDRVSYEQYF. The CDR3, as DNA: TGTGCCAGCAGCTGGGACAGGGTCTCCTACGAGCAGTACTTC. Drawing the rest from reference TRBV2 and TRBJ2-7, the complete variable domain is EPEVTQTPSHQVTQMGQEVILRCVPISNHLYFYWYRQILGQKVEFLVSFYNNEISEKSEIFDDQFSVERPDGSNFTLKIRSTKLEDSAMYFCASSWDRVSYEQYFGPGTRLTVT.

On this clone itself: Germline is not matched at one junction end, which may reflect a read error. The J gene is TRBJ1-5, the V gene TRBV19; 7 bases agree with TRBD1. The CDR3 runs to 16 residues. In germline, CDR1 is LNHDA, CDR2 SQIVND (reference sequence). CDR3 nucleotide sequence: TGTGCCAGTAGCATAGAGACAGGGCGCCACAATCAGCCCCAGCATTTT. This encodes CASSIETGRHNQPQHF. Drawing the rest from reference TRBV19 and TRBJ1-5, the complete variable domain is DGGITQSPKYLFRKEGQNVTLSCEQNLNHDAMYWYRQDPGQGLRLIYYSQIVNDFQKGDIAEGYSVSREKKESFPLTVTSAQKNPTAFYLCASSIETGRHNQPQHFGDGTRLSIL.

The chain couples TRBV6-1 to TRBJ1-5, with a tentative D call TRBD1 (5 bases). Trimming stripped 5 bases from V and 6 bases from J, with 14 bases between. Germline V gene lookup returns CDR1 MNHNS and CDR2 SASEGT. CDR3 length: 14 residues. CDR3 in amino acids: CASSQITGFQPQHF. CDR3 DNA: TGTGCCAGCAGTCAAATAACAGGTTTTCAGCCCCAGCATTTT.

The chain uses TRBV12-5 and TRBJ2-7; 7 bases agree with TRBD1. CDR3 length: 16 amino acids. V dropped 5 bases and J dropped 6; count of bases not matched to a gene: 16. Per the germline V gene, CDR1 is LGHNT and CDR2 is FRNRAP. The CDR3 here is CASGAPERQGCCEQYF. DNA for the CDR3: TGTGCTAGTGGTGCTCCCGAGCGACAGGGTTGCTGCGAGCAGTACTTC. The entire variable domain, with the rest obtained from reference TRBV12-5 and TRBJ2-7, is as follows: DARVTQTPRHKVTEMGQEVTMRCQPILGHNTVFWYRQTMMQGLELLAYFRNRAPLDDSGMPKDRFSAEMPDATLATLKIQPSEPRDSAVYFCASGAPERQGCCEQYFGPGTRLTVT.

The V call is TRBV5-4, the J call TRBJ2-7; 13 bases are shared with TRBD2. The junction had 4 bases not matched to a gene; V was cut back by 5 bases and J by 2 bases. This CDR3 spans 15 amino acids. In germline, CDR1 is SGHNT, CDR2 YYREEE (reference sequence). Here the CDR3 reads CASRAGTSGTYEQYF. For the CDR3, the DNA is TGTGCCAGCAGAGCCGGGACTAGCGGGACCTACGAGCAGTACTTC.

J is TRBJ1-2 and V is TRBV4-1; no definite D call. With 1 base removed from V and 7 bases from J, the gap between germline ends came to 10 bases. Germline CDR1 MGHRA, CDR2 YSYEKL. This CDR3 spans 13 amino acids. As DNA, the CDR3 is TGCGCCAGCAGCCAAGTGGGAGTAGGTGGCTACACCTTC. Translating it yields CASSQVGVGGYTF.

The chain couples TRBV2 to TRBJ2-5; no reliable D call. V shed 10 bases and J shed 3 bases, with 27 bases lying between them. CDR3 length: 17 residues. Germline V gene lookup returns CDR1 SNHLY and CDR2 FYNNEI. The CDR3 nucleotides are TGTGCCATCCAAGTGGCTTCGCTTTTCGGGTTGAAAGAGACCCAGTACTTC. As protein: CAIQVASLFGLKETQYF.

The chain recombines TRBV5-4 with TRBJ2-5, with 7 bases fitting TRBD2. There are 13 residues in the CDR3. The ends lost 5 bases at V and 5 bases at J; junction bases unmatched: 6. Per germline, CDR1 SGHNT and CDR2 YYREEE (reference sequence). DNA for the CDR3: TGTGCCAGCAGTGACAGCGGGGTCGAGACCCAGTACTTC. It translates to CASSDSGVETQYF.

This chain links TRBV18 with TRBJ2-7; 7 bases align to TRBD1. From germline, CDR1 is KGHSH and CDR2 LQKENI. The V segment lost 4 bases and the J segment 2 bases; nucleotides outside the gene matches: 5. This CDR3 region has 14 residues. The CDR3 nucleotides are TGTGCCAGCTCACAACGACAGGGAGCCTACGAGCAGTACTTC. This encodes CASSQRQGAYEQYF.

This rearrangement joins TRBV5-1 to TRBJ2-7; 7 nucleotides line up with TRBD1. The CDR3 runs to 16 residues. V was pared by 4 bases and J by 2 bases, with 12 bases of the junction left unmatched. The germline V gene has CDR1 SGHRS and CDR2 YFSETQ. The CDR3 reads CASSKTQGTATYEQYF. CDR3 in DNA: TGCGCCAGCAGCAAAACCCAGGGGACAGCAACCTACGAGCAGTACTTC. Using reference TRBV5-1 and TRBJ2-7 for the parts outside the CDR3, the full variable domain is KAGVTQTPRYLIKTRGQQVTLSCSPISGHRSVSWYQQTPGQGLQFLFEYFSETQRNKGNFPGRFSGRQFSNSRSEMNVSTLELGDSALYLCASSKTQGTATYEQYFGPGTRLTVT.

The chain couples TRBV19 to TRBJ1-1; the D gene is possibly TRBD1 (6 bases). Deletions cut 5 bases from V and 4 bases from J, with 17 bases between. Per the germline V gene, CDR1 is LNHDA and CDR2 is SQIVND (reference sequence). The CDR3 totals 15 residues. As DNA, the CDR3 is TGTGCCAGTAGTCCTCCAGGGGCGCAGGGCACTGAAGCTTTCTTT. Its protein product is CASSPPGAQGTEAFF.

This clone has a handful of counts. The CDR3 sequence: CASSFGQQETQYF. CDR3 coding DNA: TGCGCCAGCAGCTTCGGACAGCAAGAGACCCAGTACTTC. The chain links TRBV5-1 to TRBJ2-5; D may be TRBD1 (6 bases). Trimming took off 2 bases at V and 2 bases at J, with 7 bases between the two ends. Germline loops: CDR1 SGHRS, CDR2 YFSETQ. The CDR3 sequence is 13 residues long.

The chain employs TRBV27 and TRBJ2-5, with 7 bases matching TRBD2. The CDR3 runs to 16 residues. Germline V CDR1 and CDR2: MNHEY, SMNVEV (reference sequence). V was clipped by 2 bases and J by 9 bases; unmatched bases: 15. DNA of the CDR3: TGTGCCAGCAGTTTAGCGGGGGTGCTGCAAGAGACGGCCCAGTACTTC. This translates into CASSLAGVLQETAQYF.